The 9 T cell receptor beta chains in this list originate from one sample, sequenced in a study of blood T cell repertoires in COVID-19 (dated by TCRdb to 2018 to 2021). The receptor library was made with the immunoSEQ multiplex PCR assay. Here the immuneACCESS table is served through TCRdb, limited to in-frame sequences with V and J called. Missing clones are a known gap in these copies; in checked studies unresolved V genes cover under half, and the rest lacks a known reason. This sample gives approximately 100,000 clones in total; approximately 86% of them show up just once. Roughly 2.7% of the sample goes to the ten largest clones. The sample comprised PBMCs or T cells enriched from blood (not recorded which). The receptors shown here come from a woman aged 45-65 years who had recovered from COVID-19.

The chain joins TRBV5-5 to TRBJ2-7, with 12 bases aligning to TRBD2. The germline V gene has CDR1 SGHKS and CDR2 YYEKEE (reference sequence). V trimming: 4 bases; J trimming: 4 bases; junction bases outside the gene matches: 3. The CDR3 runs 14 residues. CDR3 protein: CASSGGLAGYEQYF. In DNA form, the CDR3 reads TGTGCCAGCAGCGGGGGACTAGCGGGTTACGAGCAGTACTTC. The full variable domain, in which reference TRBV5-5 and TRBJ2-7 provide the parts outside the CDR3, is DAGVTQSPTHLIKTRGQQVTLRCSPISGHKSVSWYQQVLGQGPQFIFQYYEKEERGRGNFPDRFSARQFPNYSSELNVNALLLGDSALYLCASSGGLAGYEQYFGPGTRLTVT.

The chain has TRBV5-1 and TRBJ2-1; 12 bases agree with TRBD1. The CDR3 loop spans 16 amino acids. The germline CDR1 and CDR2 sequences are SGHRS and YFSETQ. Trimming removed 3 bases from V and 9 bases from J; junction bases left unmatched: 10. CDR3 residues: CASSSGGQGALGEQFF. The CDR3 nucleotides are TGCGCCAGCAGCTCAGGGGGACAGGGGGCTTTAGGTGAGCAGTTCTTC. Full variable domain (remainder filled in from reference TRBV5-1 and TRBJ2-1): KAGVTQTPRYLIKTRGQQVTLSCSPISGHRSVSWYQQTPGQGLQFLFEYFSETQRNKGNFPGRFSGRQFSNSRSEMNVSTLELGDSALYLCASSSGGQGALGEQFFGPGTRLTVL.

The rearrangement uses TRBV6-1 and TRBJ2-5; 7 nucleotides agree with TRBD2. V lost 1 base to trimming and J lost 1 base; unmatched junction nucleotides: 3. Looked up from germline, CDR1 is MNHNS and CDR2 is SASEGT. The CDR3 runs 15 residues. This CDR3 reads CASSEVGGGQETQYF. The CDR3 region has the DNA TGTGCCAGCAGTGAAGTCGGCGGGGGCCAAGAGACCCAGTACTTC.

This chain joins TRBV18 and TRBJ1-2, with D possibly matching TRBD1 (6 bases). Deletions cut 0 bases from V and 10 bases from J, with 24 bases between. The CDR3 is 17 residues long. The germline CDR1 and CDR2 sequences are KGHSH and LQKENI. For the CDR3, the DNA is TGTGCCAGCTCACCACCTAACAAATTGCGCAGGGGCAATCACTACACCTTC. Encoded protein: CASSPPNKLRRGNHYTF.

This chain connects TRBV5-4 to TRBJ1-2; D uncertain. This CDR3 comprises 13 residues. Germline V CDR1 and CDR2: SGHNT, YYREEE (reference sequence). V was cut by 0 bases and J by 7 bases, with 10 bases left in between. The CDR3 region has the DNA TGTGCCAGCAGCTTGGATCGGTTCGGTGGCTACACCTTC. It yields the protein CASSLDRFGGYTF.

The rearrangement uses TRBV7-2 and TRBJ1-1, with 7 bases matching TRBD1. This CDR3 is built from 13 residues. Per germline, CDR1 SGHTA and CDR2 FQGNSA. Germline trimming cut 5 bases from V and 10 bases from J; bases unmatched to any gene: 10. The DNA for the CDR3 is TGTGCCAGCAGCGCCCGGACAGGCCTGAGAGCTTTCTTT. It translates to CASSARTGLRAFF. The entire variable domain, with the rest obtained from reference TRBV7-2 and TRBJ1-1, is as follows: GAGVSQSPSNKVTEKGKDVELRCDPISGHTALYWYRQSLGQGLEFLIYFQGNSAPDKSGLPSDRFSAERTGGSVSTLTIQRTQQEDSAVYLCASSARTGLRAFFGQGTRLTVV.

CDR3 region: CASSILGGLSANEQFF. CDR3 sequence (DNA): TGTGCCAGCAGCATACTGGGGGGGCTCTCCGCCAATGAGCAGTTCTTC. V usage is TRBV21-1 and J usage is TRBJ2-1; the D segment call TRBD2 is taken from the table without a DNA check. TRBV21-1 is a pseudogene. This CDR3 has 16 residues.

In this sample, this clone turned up once. This chain joins TRBV23-1 and TRBJ2-1, with 14 bases matching TRBD2. TRBV23-1 is labeled an ORF, and its function is uncertain. The CDR3 consists of 17 residues. V gave up 0 bases and J gave up 9 bases; unmatched junction bases: 7. The CDR3 loop reads CASSQSPGLAGVSEQFF. DNA for the CDR3: TGCGCCAGCAGTCAATCACCGGGACTAGCGGGAGTAAGTGAGCAGTTCTTC.

This clone has ten or more counts. V and J are TRBV3-1 (or the pseudogene TRBV3-2) and TRBJ1-4; tentative D call: TRBD1 (5 bases). Trimming shortened V by 0 bases and J by 1 base, and 9 bases separated the two germline ends. The CDR3 has 16 amino acids. CDR1 LGHDT and CDR2 YNNKEL come from the germline V gene (reference sequence). For the CDR3, the DNA is TGTGCCAGCAGCCAAGACCAGGGAGGAACTAATGAAAAACTGTTTTTT. It translates to CASSQDQGGTNEKLFF.